A selection of T cell receptor beta chains follows, all from one sample in a study of T cells in Graves' hyperthyroidism and ophthalmopathy. From the multiplex PCR reads, TCRdb called clonotypes with MiXCR, one entry per CDR3 protein. The sample has about 640,000 distinct CDR3 sequences; approximately 15% are singletons. Sequenced material: blood. The receptor source for this set is a woman aged 45-59 years with Graves' ophthalmopathy. The conserved cysteine and the conserved F or W are not part of the CDR3 here. A D gene is named only where the DNA matches it firmly.

v_call | d_call | cdr3_aa
TRBV5-6 | NA | ASSFVGQEAF
TRBV5-8 | NA | ASSATGPPRYEQF
TRBV20-1 | NA | SARKPTGLQETQY
TRBV28 | NA | ASRNLGLGNNEQF
TRBV6-5 | NA | ASSYALLGTEAF
TRBV7-8 | TRBD1 | ASSAGDRGDHYEQY
TRBV6-2/TRBV6-3 | NA | ASRLRENIQY
TRBV28 | NA | ASSFVDAEAF
TRBV28 | TRBD1 | ASSSAGQSGNTIY
TRBV20-1 | TRBD2 | SARDPSGNGNEQF
TRBV20-1 | TRBD1 | SAWTGHYEQY
TRBV12-3/TRBV12-4 | NA | ASSLGGGLETQY
TRBV28 | TRBD1 | ASSLHTGTGIGNEQF
TRBV20-1 | TRBD2 | SAKPDITEIWASGINEQF
TRBV7-9 | TRBD2 | ASSLPTSGRPF
TRBV7-9 | NA | ASSLGLLVGVSGPRNNEQF
TRBV28 | TRBD2 | ASSIAGPNTGELF
TRBV27 | NA | ASSYDRETQY
TRBV19 | TRBD1 | ASSIEPTGQSPLH
TRBV28 | NA | ASRHPQNIQY
TRBV12-3/TRBV12-4 | NA | ASSYVSLGETQY
TRBV2 | TRBD2 | ASSDGSGGSLSYEQY
TRBV5-6 | NA | ASSFGGRSNTEAF
TRBV2 | NA | ASSEFDSTGELF